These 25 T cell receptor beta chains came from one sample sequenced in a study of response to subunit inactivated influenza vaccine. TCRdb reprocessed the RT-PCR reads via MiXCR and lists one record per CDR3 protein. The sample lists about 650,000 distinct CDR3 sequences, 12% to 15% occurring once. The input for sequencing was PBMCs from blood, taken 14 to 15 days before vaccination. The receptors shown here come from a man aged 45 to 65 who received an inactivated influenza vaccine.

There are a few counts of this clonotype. CDR3 DNA sequence: TGTGCCAGCAGACTGACAGGGGGTAACACTGAAGCTTTCTTT. Translation gives CASRLTGGNTEAFF. The chain combines TRBV6-2 or TRBV6-3 with TRBJ1-1; 9 positions agree with TRBD1. CDR3 length equals 14 residues. Germline CDR1 is MNHEY and CDR2 is SVGEGT. V lost 6 bases to trimming and J lost 2 bases; unmatched junction nucleotides: 4.

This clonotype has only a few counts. CDR3 DNA sequence: TGTGCCAGCAGTTCAGGACAGGGGTTTGGACTAGGTTTGGGAGGAGGTCTCTACGAGCAGTACTTC. It translates to CASSSGQGFGLGLGGGLYEQYF. V usage is TRBV12-3 or TRBV12-4 and J usage is TRBJ2-7; TRBD1 matches 9 bases. V was pared by 4 bases and J by 3 bases, with 28 bases of the junction left unmatched. This CDR3 comprises 22 residues.

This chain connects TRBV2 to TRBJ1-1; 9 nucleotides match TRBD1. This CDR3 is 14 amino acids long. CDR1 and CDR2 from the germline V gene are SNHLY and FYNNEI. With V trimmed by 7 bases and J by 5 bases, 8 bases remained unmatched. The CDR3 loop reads CASKSQGARTEAFF. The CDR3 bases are TGTGCCAGCAAATCACAGGGGGCTAGGACTGAAGCTTTCTTT.

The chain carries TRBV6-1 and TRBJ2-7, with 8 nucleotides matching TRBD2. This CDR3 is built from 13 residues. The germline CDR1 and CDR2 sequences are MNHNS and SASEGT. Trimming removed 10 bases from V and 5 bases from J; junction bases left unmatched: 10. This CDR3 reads CATSRGGRDEQYF. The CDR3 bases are TGTGCCACTTCCCGGGGGGGAAGAGACGAGCAGTACTTC.

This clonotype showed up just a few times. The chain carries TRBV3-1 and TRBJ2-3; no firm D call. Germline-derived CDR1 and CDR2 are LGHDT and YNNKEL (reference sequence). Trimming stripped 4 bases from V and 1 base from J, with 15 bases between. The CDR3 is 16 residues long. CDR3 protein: CASSRWLDGGTDTQYF. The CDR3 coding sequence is TGTGCCAGCAGCCGATGGTTAGATGGGGGCACAGATACGCAGTATTTT.

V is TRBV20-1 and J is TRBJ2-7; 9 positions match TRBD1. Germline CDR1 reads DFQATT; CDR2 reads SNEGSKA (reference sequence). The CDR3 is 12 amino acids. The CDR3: CSADRGAYEQYF. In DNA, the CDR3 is TGCAGCGCGGACAGGGGCGCCTACGAGCAGTACTTC.

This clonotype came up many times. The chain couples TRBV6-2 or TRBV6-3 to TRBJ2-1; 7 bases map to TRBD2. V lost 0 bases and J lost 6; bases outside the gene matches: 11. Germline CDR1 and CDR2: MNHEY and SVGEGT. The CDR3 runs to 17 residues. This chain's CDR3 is CASSYSIVAGAVNEQFF. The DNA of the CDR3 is TGTGCCAGCAGTTACTCGATAGTTGCGGGAGCAGTCAATGAGCAGTTCTTC.

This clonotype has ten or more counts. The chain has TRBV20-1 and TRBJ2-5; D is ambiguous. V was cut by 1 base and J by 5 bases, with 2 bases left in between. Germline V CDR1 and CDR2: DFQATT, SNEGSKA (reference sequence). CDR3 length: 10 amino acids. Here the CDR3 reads CSARGETQYF. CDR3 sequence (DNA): TGCAGTGCTAGAGGGGAGACCCAGTACTTC.

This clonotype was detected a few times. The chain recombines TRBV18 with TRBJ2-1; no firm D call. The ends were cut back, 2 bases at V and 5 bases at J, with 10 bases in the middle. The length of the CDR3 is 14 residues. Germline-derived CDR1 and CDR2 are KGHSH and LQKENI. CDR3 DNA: TGTGCCAGCTCACCAATGCAGAAAGACAATGAGCAGTTCTTC. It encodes CASSPMQKDNEQFF.

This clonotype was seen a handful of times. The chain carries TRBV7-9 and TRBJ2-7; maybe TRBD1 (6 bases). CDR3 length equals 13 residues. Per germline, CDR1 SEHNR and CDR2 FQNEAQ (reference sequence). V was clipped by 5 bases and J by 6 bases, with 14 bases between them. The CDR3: CASSPTQGGEQYF. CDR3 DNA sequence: TGTGCCAGCAGCCCTACACAGGGTGGCGAGCAGTACTTC.

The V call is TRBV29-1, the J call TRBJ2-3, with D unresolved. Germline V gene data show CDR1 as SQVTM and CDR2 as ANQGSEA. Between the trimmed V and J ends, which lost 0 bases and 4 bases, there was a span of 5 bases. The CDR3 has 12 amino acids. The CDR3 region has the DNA TGCAGCGTTGAAGATTGGGCAGATACGCAGTATTTT. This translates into CSVEDWADTQYF.

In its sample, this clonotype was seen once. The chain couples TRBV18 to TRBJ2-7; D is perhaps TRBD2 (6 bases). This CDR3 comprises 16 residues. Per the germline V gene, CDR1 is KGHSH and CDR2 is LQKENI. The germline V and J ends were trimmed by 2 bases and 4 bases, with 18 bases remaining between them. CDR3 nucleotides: TGTGCCAGCTCACCAGGGGGGACCGCTTCTAAATACGAGCAGTACTTC. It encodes CASSPGGTASKYEQYF.

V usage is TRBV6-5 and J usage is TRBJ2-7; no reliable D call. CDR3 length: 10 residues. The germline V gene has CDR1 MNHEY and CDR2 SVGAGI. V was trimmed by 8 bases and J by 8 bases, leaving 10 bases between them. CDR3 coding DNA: TGTGCCAGCGGATTTACGAAGCAGTACTTC. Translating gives CASGFTKQYF.

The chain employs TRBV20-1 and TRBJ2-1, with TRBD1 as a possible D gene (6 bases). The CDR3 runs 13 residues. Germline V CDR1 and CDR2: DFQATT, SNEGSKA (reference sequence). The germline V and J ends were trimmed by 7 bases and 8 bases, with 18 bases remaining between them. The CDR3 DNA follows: TGCAGTGTAGGGGGAGTGGGCACCTATGAGCAGTTCTTC. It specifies CSVGGVGTYEQFF.

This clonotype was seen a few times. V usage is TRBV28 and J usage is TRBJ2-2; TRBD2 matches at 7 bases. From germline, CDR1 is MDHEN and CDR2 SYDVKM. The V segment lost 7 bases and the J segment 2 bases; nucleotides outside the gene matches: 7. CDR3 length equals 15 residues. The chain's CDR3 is CASTRLAVNTGELFF. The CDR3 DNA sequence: TGTGCCAGCACCCGGCTAGCGGTTAACACCGGGGAGCTGTTTTTT.

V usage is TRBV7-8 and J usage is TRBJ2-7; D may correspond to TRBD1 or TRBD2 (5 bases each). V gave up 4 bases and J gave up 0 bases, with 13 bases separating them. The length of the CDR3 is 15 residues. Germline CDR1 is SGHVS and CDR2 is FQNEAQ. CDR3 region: CASSSRGRGSYEQYF. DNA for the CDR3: TGTGCCAGCAGCTCTAGGGGACGGGGCTCCTACGAGCAGTACTTC.

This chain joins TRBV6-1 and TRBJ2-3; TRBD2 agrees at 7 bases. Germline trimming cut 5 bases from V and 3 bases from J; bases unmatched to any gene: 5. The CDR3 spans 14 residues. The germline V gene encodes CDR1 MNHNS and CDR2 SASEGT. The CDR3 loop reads CASSRTRGTDTQYF. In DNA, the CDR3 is TGTGCCAGCAGTCGGACTAGGGGAACAGATACGCAGTATTTT.

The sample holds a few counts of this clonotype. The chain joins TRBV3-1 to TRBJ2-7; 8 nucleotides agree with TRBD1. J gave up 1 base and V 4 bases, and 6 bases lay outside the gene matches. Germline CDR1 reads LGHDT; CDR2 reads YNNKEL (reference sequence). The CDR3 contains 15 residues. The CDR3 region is CASSLSDRGSYEQYF. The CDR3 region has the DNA TGTGCCAGCAGCCTATCCGACAGGGGTTCCTACGAGCAGTACTTC.

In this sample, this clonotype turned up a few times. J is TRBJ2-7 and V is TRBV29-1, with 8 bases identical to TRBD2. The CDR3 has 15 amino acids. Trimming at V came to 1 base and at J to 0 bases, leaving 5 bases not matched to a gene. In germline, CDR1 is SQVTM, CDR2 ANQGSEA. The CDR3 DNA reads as TGCAGCGTTGAAGGGCGGGGGGAGAGCTCCTACGAGCAGTACTTC. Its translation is CSVEGRGESSYEQYF.

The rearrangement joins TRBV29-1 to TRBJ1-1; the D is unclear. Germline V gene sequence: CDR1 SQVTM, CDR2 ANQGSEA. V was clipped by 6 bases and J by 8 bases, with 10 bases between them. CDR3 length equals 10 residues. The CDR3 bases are TGCAGCGTCGGTCCGGACGAAGCTTTCTTT. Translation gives CSVGPDEAFF.

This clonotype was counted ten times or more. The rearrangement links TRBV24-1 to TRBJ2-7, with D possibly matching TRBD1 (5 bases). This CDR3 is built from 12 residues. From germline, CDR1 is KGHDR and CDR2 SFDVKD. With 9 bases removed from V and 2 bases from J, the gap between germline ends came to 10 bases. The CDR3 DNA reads TGTGCCACCTTCAGACAGCCCTACGAGCAGTACTTC. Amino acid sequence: CATFRQPYEQYF.

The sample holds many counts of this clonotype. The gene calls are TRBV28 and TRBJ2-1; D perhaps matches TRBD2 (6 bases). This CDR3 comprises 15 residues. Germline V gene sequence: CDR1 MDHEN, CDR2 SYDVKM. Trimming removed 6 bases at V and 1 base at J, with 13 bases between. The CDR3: CASSLSRDSYNEQFF. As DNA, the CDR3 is TGTGCCAGCAGCCTGTCGCGGGATTCCTACAATGAGCAGTTCTTC.

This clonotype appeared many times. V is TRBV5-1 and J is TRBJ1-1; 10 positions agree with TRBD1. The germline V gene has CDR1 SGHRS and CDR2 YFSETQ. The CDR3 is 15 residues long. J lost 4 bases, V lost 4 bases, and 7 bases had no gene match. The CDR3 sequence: CASSPTGGQGTEAFF. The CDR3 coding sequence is TGCGCCAGCAGCCCGACAGGGGGCCAGGGCACTGAAGCTTTCTTT. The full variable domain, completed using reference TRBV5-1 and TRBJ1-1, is KAGVTQTPRYLIKTRGQQVTLSCSPISGHRSVSWYQQTPGQGLQFLFEYFSETQRNKGNFPGRFSGRQFSNSRSEMNVSTLELGDSALYLCASSPTGGQGTEAFFGQGTRLTVV.

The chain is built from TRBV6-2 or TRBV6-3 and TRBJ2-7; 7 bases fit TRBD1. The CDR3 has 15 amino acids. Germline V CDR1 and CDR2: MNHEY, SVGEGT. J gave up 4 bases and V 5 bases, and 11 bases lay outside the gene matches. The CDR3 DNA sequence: TGTGCCAGCAGTGAGATACAGGGGAATTGGTACGAGCAGTACTTC. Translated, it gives CASSEIQGNWYEQYF.

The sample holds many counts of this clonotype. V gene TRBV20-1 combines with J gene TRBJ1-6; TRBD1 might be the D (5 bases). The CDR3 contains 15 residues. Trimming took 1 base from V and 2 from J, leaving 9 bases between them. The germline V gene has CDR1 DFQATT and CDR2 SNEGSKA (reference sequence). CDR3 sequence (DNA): TGCAGTGCTAGAGGGTGGGGACCCTATAATTCACCCCTCCACTTT. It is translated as CSARGWGPYNSPLHF.